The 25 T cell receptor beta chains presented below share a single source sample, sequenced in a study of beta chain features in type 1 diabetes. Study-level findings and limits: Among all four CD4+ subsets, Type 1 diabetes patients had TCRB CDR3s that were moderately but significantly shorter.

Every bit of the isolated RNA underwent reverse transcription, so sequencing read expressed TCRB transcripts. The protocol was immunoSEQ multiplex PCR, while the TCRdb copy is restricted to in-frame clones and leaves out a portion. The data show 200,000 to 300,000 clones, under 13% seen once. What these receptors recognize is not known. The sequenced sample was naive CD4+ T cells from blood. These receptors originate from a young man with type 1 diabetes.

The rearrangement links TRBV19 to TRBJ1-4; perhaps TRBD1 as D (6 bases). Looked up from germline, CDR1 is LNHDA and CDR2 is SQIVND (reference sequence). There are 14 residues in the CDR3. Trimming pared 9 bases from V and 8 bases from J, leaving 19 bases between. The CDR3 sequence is CASAHRVQEEKLFF. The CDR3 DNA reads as TGTGCCAGCGCCCACAGGGTACAGGAGGAAAAACTGTTTTTT.

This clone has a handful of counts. The DNA of the CDR3 is TGTGCCAGCAGGTCTGAGGGGAACACTGAAGCTTTCTTT. It yields the protein CASRSEGNTEAFF. The chain has TRBV2 and TRBJ1-1; D unclear. The CDR3 loop spans 13 amino acids. The ends were cut back, 6 bases at V and 1 base at J, with 9 bases in the middle. Germline V CDR1 and CDR2: SNHLY, FYNNEI.

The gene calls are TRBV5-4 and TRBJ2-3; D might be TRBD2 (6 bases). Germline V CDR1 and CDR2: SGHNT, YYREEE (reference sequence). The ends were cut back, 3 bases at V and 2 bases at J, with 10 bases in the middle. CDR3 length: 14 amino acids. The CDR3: CASSWRVDTDTQYF. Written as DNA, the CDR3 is TGTGCCAGCAGCTGGAGGGTGGACACAGATACGCAGTATTTT.

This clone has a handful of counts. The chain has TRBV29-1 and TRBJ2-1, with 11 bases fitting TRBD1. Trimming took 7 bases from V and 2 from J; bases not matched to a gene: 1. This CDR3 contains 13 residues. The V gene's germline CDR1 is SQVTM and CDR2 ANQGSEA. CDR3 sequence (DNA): TGCAGCGGGGGACAGGGGGCCTACAATGAGCAGTTCTTC. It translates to CSGGQGAYNEQFF.

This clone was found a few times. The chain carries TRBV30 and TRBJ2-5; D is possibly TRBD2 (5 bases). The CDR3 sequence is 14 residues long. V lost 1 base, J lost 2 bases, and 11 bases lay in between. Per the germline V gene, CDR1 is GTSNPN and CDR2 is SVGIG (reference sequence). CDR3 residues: CAWSAPGKQETQYF. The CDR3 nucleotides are TGTGCCTGGAGTGCTCCCGGGAAACAAGAGACCCAGTACTTC.

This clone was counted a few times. CDR3 nucleotides: TGTGCCAGTAGTATACAGGGGACAAAAGAGACCCAGTACTTC. Protein: CASSIQGTKETQYF. The rearrangement joins TRBV19 to TRBJ2-5; TRBD1 might be the D (6 bases). Trimming removed 2 bases from V and 3 bases from J, with 10 bases in between. This CDR3 is 14 amino acids long. CDR1 and CDR2 from the germline V gene are LNHDA and SQIVND (reference sequence).

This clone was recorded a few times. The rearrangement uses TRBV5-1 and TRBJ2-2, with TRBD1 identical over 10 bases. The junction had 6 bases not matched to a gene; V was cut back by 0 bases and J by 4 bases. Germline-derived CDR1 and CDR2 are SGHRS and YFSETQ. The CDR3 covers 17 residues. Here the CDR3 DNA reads TGCGCCAGCAGCTTGGAGGGATGGGACAGGGGCACCGGGGAGCTGTTTTTT. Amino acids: CASSLEGWDRGTGELFF.

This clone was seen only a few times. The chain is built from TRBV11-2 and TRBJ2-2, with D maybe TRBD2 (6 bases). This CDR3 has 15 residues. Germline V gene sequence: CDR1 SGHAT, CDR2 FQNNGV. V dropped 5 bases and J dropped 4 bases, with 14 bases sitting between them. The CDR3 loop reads CASSPMMGGTGELFF. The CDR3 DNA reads TGTGCCAGCAGCCCAATGATGGGGGGCACCGGGGAGCTGTTTTTT.

The CDR3 sequence: CASSLLGGNTEAFF. In nucleotides, the CDR3 is TGTGCCAGCAGCTTATTAGGGGGGAACACTGAAGCTTTCTTT. The rearrangement joins TRBV7-2 to TRBJ1-1; D is perhaps TRBD1 (6 bases). This CDR3 is 14 amino acids long. Germline assignment: CDR1 SGHTA and CDR2 FQGNSA. Deletions cut 2 bases from V and 1 base from J, with 8 bases between.

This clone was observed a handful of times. The CDR3 DNA reads as TGTGCCAGCAAATTGACAGGGGCCCCCTACGAGCAGTACTTC. It codes for CASKLTGAPYEQYF. The rearrangement uses TRBV28 and TRBJ2-7; 8 bases map to TRBD1. The CDR3 loop spans 14 amino acids. Trimming cost V 7 bases and J 2 bases; bases outside gene matches: 7. The germline V gene encodes CDR1 MDHEN and CDR2 SYDVKM.

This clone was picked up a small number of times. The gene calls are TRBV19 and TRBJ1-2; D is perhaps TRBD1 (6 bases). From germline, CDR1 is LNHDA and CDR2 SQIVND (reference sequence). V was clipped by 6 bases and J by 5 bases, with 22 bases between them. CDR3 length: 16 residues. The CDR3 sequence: CASRAAGQYLTYGYTF. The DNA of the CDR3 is TGTGCCAGTAGGGCCGCAGGACAGTACCTGACTTATGGCTACACCTTC.

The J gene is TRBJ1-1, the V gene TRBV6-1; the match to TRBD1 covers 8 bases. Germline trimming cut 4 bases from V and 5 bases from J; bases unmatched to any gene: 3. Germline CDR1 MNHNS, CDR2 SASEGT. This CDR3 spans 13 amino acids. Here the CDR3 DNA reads TGTGCCAGCAGTGGACAGGGGAGAACTGAAGCTTTCTTT. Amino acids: CASSGQGRTEAFF.

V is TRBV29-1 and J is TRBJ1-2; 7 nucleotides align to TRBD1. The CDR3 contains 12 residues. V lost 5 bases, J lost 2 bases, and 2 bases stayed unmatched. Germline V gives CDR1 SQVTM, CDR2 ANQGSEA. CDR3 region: CSVWDSNYGYTF. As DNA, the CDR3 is TGCAGCGTTTGGGACAGCAACTATGGCTACACCTTC.

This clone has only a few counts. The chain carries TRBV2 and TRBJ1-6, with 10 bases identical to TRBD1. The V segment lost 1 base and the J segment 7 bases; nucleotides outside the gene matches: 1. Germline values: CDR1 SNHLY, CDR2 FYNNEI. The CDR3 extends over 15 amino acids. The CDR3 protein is CASSEEGQGNSPLHF. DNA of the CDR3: TGTGCCAGCAGTGAAGAGGGACAGGGGAATTCACCCCTCCACTTT.

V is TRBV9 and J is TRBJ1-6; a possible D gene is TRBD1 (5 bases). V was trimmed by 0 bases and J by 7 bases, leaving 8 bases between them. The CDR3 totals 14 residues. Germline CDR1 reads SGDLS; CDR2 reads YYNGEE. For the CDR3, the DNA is TGTGCCAGCAGCGTAGGACAGCTCAATTCACCCCTCCACTTT. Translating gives CASSVGQLNSPLHF.

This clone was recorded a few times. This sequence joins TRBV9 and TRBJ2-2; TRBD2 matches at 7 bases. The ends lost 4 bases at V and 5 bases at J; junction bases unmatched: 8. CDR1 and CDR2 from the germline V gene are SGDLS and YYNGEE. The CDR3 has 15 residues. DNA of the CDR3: TGTGCCAGCAGCCCCTCGGGACTAATAACCGGGGAGCTGTTTTTT. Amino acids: CASSPSGLITGELFF. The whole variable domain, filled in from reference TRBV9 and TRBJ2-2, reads DSGVTQTPKHLITATGQRVTLRCSPRSGDLSVYWYQQSLDQGLQFLIQYYNGEERAKGNILERFSAQQFPDLHSELNLSSLELGDSALYFCASSPSGLITGELFFGEGSRLTVL.

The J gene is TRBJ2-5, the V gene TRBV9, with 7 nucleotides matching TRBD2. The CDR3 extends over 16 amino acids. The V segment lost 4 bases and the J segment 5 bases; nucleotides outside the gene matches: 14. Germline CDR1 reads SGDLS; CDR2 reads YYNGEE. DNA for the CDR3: TGTGCCAGCAGCCGTCTCGGTAGCGGGTTGGGGGAGACCCAGTACTTC. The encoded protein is CASSRLGSGLGETQYF.

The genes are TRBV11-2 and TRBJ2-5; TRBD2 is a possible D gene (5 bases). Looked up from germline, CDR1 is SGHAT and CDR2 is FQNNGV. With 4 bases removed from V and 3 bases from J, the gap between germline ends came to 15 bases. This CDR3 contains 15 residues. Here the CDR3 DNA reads TGTGCCAGCAGCTCCATGCTAACTAGAGAAGAGACCCAGTACTTC. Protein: CASSSMLTREETQYF.

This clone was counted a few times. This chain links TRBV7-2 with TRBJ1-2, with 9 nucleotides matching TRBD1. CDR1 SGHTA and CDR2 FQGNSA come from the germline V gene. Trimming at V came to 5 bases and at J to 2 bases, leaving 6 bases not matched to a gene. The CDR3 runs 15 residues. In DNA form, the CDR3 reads TGTGCCAGCAGCCCCGACAGGGGGTCGAACTATGGCTACACCTTC. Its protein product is CASSPDRGSNYGYTF.

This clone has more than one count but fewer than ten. The CDR3 DNA follows: TGCAGCGCAGGGGGAAACTATGGCTACACCTTC. Translation gives CSAGGNYGYTF. V gene TRBV29-1 combines with J gene TRBJ1-2, with 7 bases aligning to TRBD1. The CDR3 consists of 11 residues. The trim removed 7 bases at V and 2 bases at J, leaving 1 base unmatched. CDR1 and CDR2 from the germline V gene are SQVTM and ANQGSEA.

The CDR3 loop reads CASADRVDTQYF. CDR3 nucleotides: TGTGCCAGCGCAGACAGGGTGGATACGCAGTATTTT. The gene calls are TRBV9 and TRBJ2-3, with 7 nucleotides matching TRBD1. J lost 6 bases, V lost 7 bases, and 5 bases had no gene match. The germline V gene encodes CDR1 SGDLS and CDR2 YYNGEE. The CDR3 extends over 12 amino acids. The full variable domain, its missing parts supplied by reference TRBV9 and TRBJ2-3, is DSGVTQTPKHLITATGQRVTLRCSPRSGDLSVYWYQQSLDQGLQFLIQYYNGEERAKGNILERFSAQQFPDLHSELNLSSLELGDSALYFCASADRVDTQYFGPGTRLTVL.

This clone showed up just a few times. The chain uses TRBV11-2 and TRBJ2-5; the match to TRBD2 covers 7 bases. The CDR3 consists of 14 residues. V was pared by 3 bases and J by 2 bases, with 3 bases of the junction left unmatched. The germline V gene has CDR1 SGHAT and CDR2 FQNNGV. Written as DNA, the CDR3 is TGTGCCAGCAGCTTTAAAGCGGGGCAAGAGACCCAGTACTTC. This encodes CASSFKAGQETQYF.

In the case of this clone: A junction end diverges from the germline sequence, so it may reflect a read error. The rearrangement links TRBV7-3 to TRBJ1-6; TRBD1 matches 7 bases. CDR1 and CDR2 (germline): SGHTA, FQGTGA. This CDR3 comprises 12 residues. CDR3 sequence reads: CASSPAPGTALF. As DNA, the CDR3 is TGTGCCAGCAGCCCCGCCCCCGGGACAGCCCTGTTT.

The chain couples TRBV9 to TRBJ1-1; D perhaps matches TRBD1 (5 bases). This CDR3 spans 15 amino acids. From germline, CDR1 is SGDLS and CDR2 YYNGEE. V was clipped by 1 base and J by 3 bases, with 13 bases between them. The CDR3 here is CASSVSTAGYTEAFF. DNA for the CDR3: TGTGCCAGCAGCGTATCGACAGCGGGTTACACTGAAGCTTTCTTT.

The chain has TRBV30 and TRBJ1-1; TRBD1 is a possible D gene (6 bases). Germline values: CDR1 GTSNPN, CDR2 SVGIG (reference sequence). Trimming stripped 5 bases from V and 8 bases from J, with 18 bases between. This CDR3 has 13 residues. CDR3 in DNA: TGTGCCTGGGTCCCGACAGGTCCCCTCGAAGCTTTCTTT. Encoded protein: CAWVPTGPLEAFF.